The 27 T cell receptor beta chains below were found in one sample sequenced in a study of blood T cell repertoires in COVID-19. Repertoires were generated with immunoSEQ multiplex PCR, while TCRdb's copy carries only in-frame clones and drops some. The repertoire includes roughly 250,000 clones, 65% to 90% of them detected once, and roughly 2.9% sits in the top ten. Sample: peripheral blood. The source of these receptors is a woman aged 55 to 70 with active or convalescent COVID-19.

This clone occurred once. This rearrangement joins TRBV5-6 to TRBJ2-1, with a possible D match to TRBD1 (5 bases). The CDR3 sequence is 16 residues long. Trimming took off 0 bases at V and 9 bases at J, with 19 bases between the two ends. CDR1 and CDR2 (germline): SGHDT, YYEEEE. The CDR3 DNA reads TGTGCCAGCAGCTTGGCGACAGAATTCTTTGGCCGTGAGCAGTTCTTC. Protein sequence: CASSLATEFFGREQFF.

The CDR3 loop is CASSWGVPYNEQFF. CDR3 DNA: TGCGCCAGCAGCTGGGGGGTTCCCTACAATGAGCAGTTCTTC. This rearrangement joins TRBV5-1 to TRBJ2-1; maybe TRBD2 (6 bases). Germline loops: CDR1 SGHRS, CDR2 YFSETQ. This CDR3 comprises 14 residues. The germline V and J ends were trimmed by 3 bases and 2 bases, with 9 bases remaining between them. The full variable domain, in which reference TRBV5-1 and TRBJ2-1 provide the parts outside the CDR3, is KAGVTQTPRYLIKTRGQQVTLSCSPISGHRSVSWYQQTPGQGLQFLFEYFSETQRNKGNFPGRFSGRQFSNSRSEMNVSTLELGDSALYLCASSWGVPYNEQFFGPGTRLTVL.

The chain has TRBV27 and TRBJ2-5; 8 nucleotides agree with TRBD2. There are 14 residues in the CDR3. V lost 5 bases to trimming and J lost 6 bases; unmatched junction nucleotides: 8. Germline CDR1 is MNHEY and CDR2 is SMNVEV (reference sequence). The CDR3 DNA sequence: TGTGCCAGCAGTACCCTAGCGGGCGGGAAGACCCAGTACTTC. It is translated as CASSTLAGGKTQYF.

The rearrangement links TRBV14 to TRBJ1-4; the match to TRBD1 covers 7 bases. This CDR3 is built from 14 residues. Germline-derived CDR1 and CDR2 are SGHDN and FVKESK. Losses at the gene ends were 2 bases for V and 8 bases for J; bases not matched to a gene: 5. CDR3 sequence: CASSQPGGAEKLFF. The CDR3 bases are TGTGCCAGCAGCCAACCAGGGGGAGCCGAAAAACTGTTTTTT. Variable domain in full (rest from reference TRBV14 and TRBJ1-4): EAGVTQFPSHSVIEKGQTVTLRCDPISGHDNLYWYRRVMGKEIKFLLHFVKESKQDESGMPNNRFLAERTGGTYSTLKVQPAELEDSGVYFCASSQPGGAEKLFFGSGTQLSVL.

This clone was recorded a few times. This CDR3 is CASSVQGEAAQYF. CDR3 sequence (DNA): TGTGCCAGCAGTGTACAGGGTGAGGCGGCCCAGTACTTC. The chain carries TRBV27 and TRBJ2-5, with D maybe TRBD1 (6 bases). In germline, CDR1 is MNHEY, CDR2 SMNVEV (reference sequence). CDR3 size: 13 residues. Deletions cut 5 bases from V and 9 bases from J, with 16 bases between.

This clone has a count of ten or more. The J gene is TRBJ1-1, the V gene TRBV6-5; D gene uncertain. This CDR3 contains 15 residues. V was cut by 0 bases and J by 1 base, with 9 bases left in between. Germline V CDR1 and CDR2: MNHEY, SVGAGI. The CDR3 DNA follows: TGTGCCAGCAGTTACTCAAGACTCCCGAACACTGAAGCTTTCTTT. It is translated as CASSYSRLPNTEAFF.

V is TRBV7-8 and J is TRBJ2-3; 12 nucleotides align to TRBD2. CDR3 size: 17 residues. J was trimmed by 2 bases and V by 3 bases; bases with no gene match: 6. Per germline, CDR1 SGHVS and CDR2 FQNEAQ. The CDR3 DNA sequence: TGTGCCAGCAGCTTGGGGGGGACTAGCGGGTACACAGATACGCAGTATTTT. This translates into CASSLGGTSGYTDTQYF.

The gene calls are TRBV7-9 and TRBJ1-1, with TRBD1 identical over 9 bases. The CDR3 totals 15 residues. CDR1 and CDR2 from the germline V gene are SEHNR and FQNEAQ (reference sequence). Trimming at V came to 0 bases and at J to 1 base, leaving 0 bases not matched to a gene. The CDR3 sequence: CASSLAGQGNTEAFF. DNA for the CDR3: TGTGCCAGCAGCTTAGCGGGACAGGGGAACACTGAAGCTTTCTTT.

The J gene is TRBJ2-7, the V gene TRBV13; 8 positions match TRBD1. The CDR3 loop spans 17 amino acids. Germline CDR1 and CDR2: PRHDT and FYEKMQ (reference sequence). V lost 5 bases, J lost 3 bases, and 15 bases stayed unmatched. CDR3 nucleotides: TGTGCCAGCAGCCCGCCTATACGGGACAGGAGGCTCTACGAGCAGTACTTC. The encoded protein is CASSPPIRDRRLYEQYF.

A single count supports this clone. The V and J genes are TRBV4-1 and TRBJ2-7; TRBD2 matches at 8 bases. Trimming at V came to 0 bases and at J to 11 bases, leaving 12 bases not matched to a gene. The CDR3 is 15 residues long. Germline lookup yields CDR1 MGHRA and CDR2 YSYEKL. CDR3 in amino acids: CASSQELREGSGEYF. The DNA for the CDR3 is TGCGCCAGCAGCCAAGAGCTTAGGGAGGGTAGCGGGGAGTACTTC.

This clone was seen a handful of times. V and J are TRBV18 and TRBJ2-2, with TRBD1 matching 8 bases. J was trimmed by 4 bases and V by 3 bases; bases with no gene match: 10. The length of the CDR3 is 17 residues. The germline V gene encodes CDR1 KGHSH and CDR2 LQKENI. Here the CDR3 DNA reads TGTGCCAGCTCACCTAGACAGGGGACCGCCGGCACCGGGGAGCTGTTTTTT. Its translation is CASSPRQGTAGTGELFF.

The V gene is TRBV10-3, the J gene TRBJ1-2; weak D call: TRBD1 (5 bases). Germline V gene data show CDR1 as ENHRY and CDR2 as SYGVKD. CDR3 size: 13 residues. The V and J ends lost 6 bases and 4 bases respectively, with 12 bases between them. CDR3 sequence (DNA): TGTGCCATCAGATTCGGGGGAAGCTATGGCTACACCTTC. It is translated as CAIRFGGSYGYTF.

V and J are TRBV6-1 and TRBJ1-5; tentatively, D is TRBD1 (5 bases). The V and J ends lost 2 bases and 6 bases respectively, with 14 bases between them. Germline V gene lookup returns CDR1 MNHNS and CDR2 SASEGT. The CDR3 is made up of 15 amino acids. The chain's CDR3 is CASSEIPAGPQPQHF. The CDR3, as DNA: TGTGCCAGCAGTGAAATCCCGGCAGGGCCTCAGCCCCAGCATTTT.

This clone was counted a few times. The V gene is TRBV5-1, the J gene TRBJ1-3; 7 bases are a match to TRBD1. Looked up from germline, CDR1 is SGHRS and CDR2 is YFSETQ. There are 17 residues in the CDR3. V gave up 4 bases and J gave up 0 bases; unmatched junction bases: 10. The CDR3 DNA sequence: TGCGCCAGCAGCCGAGGGGGGACAGTTGACTCTGGAAACACCATATATTTT. It codes for CASSRGGTVDSGNTIYF. The full variable domain, rest sourced from reference TRBV5-1 and TRBJ1-3, is KAGVTQTPRYLIKTRGQQVTLSCSPISGHRSVSWYQQTPGQGLQFLFEYFSETQRNKGNFPGRFSGRQFSNSRSEMNVSTLELGDSALYLCASSRGGTVDSGNTIYFGEGSWLTVV.

The chain recombines TRBV12-5 with TRBJ1-5; 7 bases fit TRBD1. V lost 6 bases to trimming and J lost 7 bases; unmatched junction nucleotides: 6. This CDR3 has 13 amino acids. Looked up from germline, CDR1 is LGHNT and CDR2 is FRNRAP. CDR3 bases: TGTGCTAGTGGATGGGACAGTAGACAGCCCCAGCATTTT. It yields the protein CASGWDSRQPQHF.

This clone came up a few times. This chain connects TRBV5-6 to TRBJ1-2, with D maybe TRBD1 (5 bases). Germline V gives CDR1 SGHDT, CDR2 YYEEEE. This CDR3 contains 14 residues. V was cut by 0 bases and J by 4 bases, with 10 bases left in between. CDR3 in DNA: TGTGCCAGCAGCTTGGCCGGAACAGGCTATGGCTACACCTTC. Translated: CASSLAGTGYGYTF.

The chain joins TRBV7-2 to TRBJ1-2, with D unresolved. CDR1 is SGHTA and CDR2 is FQGNSA in the germline V gene. The V and J ends lost 6 bases and 2 bases respectively, with 13 bases between them. The CDR3 totals 14 residues. CDR3 region: CASRTSELNYGYTF. The CDR3 DNA is TGTGCCAGCAGGACCTCGGAACTAAACTATGGCTACACCTTC.

The chain joins TRBV11-2 to TRBJ2-7; 13 bases line up with TRBD2. Losses at the gene ends were 3 bases for V and 5 bases for J; bases not matched to a gene: 4. Germline CDR1 is SGHAT and CDR2 is FQNNGV. The CDR3 totals 15 residues. The CDR3 reads CASSFMTSGGNEQYF. The CDR3 DNA follows: TGTGCCAGCAGCTTTATGACTAGCGGGGGGAACGAGCAGTACTTC.

This CDR3 reads CASSSSSRGRAGELFF. The CDR3 nucleotides read TGTGCCAGCAGTTCCTCGAGTAGGGGGCGTGCCGGGGAGCTGTTTTTT. The chain employs TRBV28 and TRBJ2-2; TRBD1 matches 7 bases. Germline V CDR1 and CDR2: MDHEN, SYDVKM. The CDR3 runs to 16 residues. The V gene end was trimmed by 4 bases and the J gene end by 6 bases; junction bases not matched to a gene: 11.

This chain links TRBV9 with TRBJ2-2, with TRBD2 as a possible D gene (6 bases). The germline gives CDR1 SGDLS, CDR2 YYNGEE. The CDR3 loop spans 16 amino acids. V gave up 3 bases and J gave up 4 bases, with 16 bases separating them. The CDR3 nucleotides are TGTGCCAGCAGCGCTTTTTCCTCGACTAGCACCGGGGAGCTGTTTTTT. This codes for CASSAFSSTSTGELFF. The full variable domain, completed using reference TRBV9 and TRBJ2-2, is DSGVTQTPKHLITATGQRVTLRCSPRSGDLSVYWYQQSLDQGLQFLIQYYNGEERAKGNILERFSAQQFPDLHSELNLSSLELGDSALYFCASSAFSSTSTGELFFGEGSRLTVL.

V usage is TRBV15 and J usage is TRBJ2-7; possible D gene TRBD2, 6 bases. In germline, CDR1 is LNHNV, CDR2 YYDKDF (reference sequence). Trimming took off 1 base at V and 0 bases at J, with 16 bases between the two ends. There are 17 residues in the CDR3. CDR3 sequence reads: CATSRAPVGGDSYEQYF. The CDR3 DNA sequence: TGTGCCACCAGCAGAGCACCAGTCGGGGGAGACTCCTACGAGCAGTACTTC.

The chain is built from TRBV7-2 and TRBJ1-2; D unclear. V shed 3 bases and J shed 6 bases, with 14 bases lying between them. The CDR3 totals 14 residues. CDR1 SGHTA and CDR2 FQGNSA come from the germline V gene. CDR3 sequence reads: CASSLPPRTDGYTF. CDR3 coding DNA: TGTGCCAGCAGCTTGCCCCCCAGGACTGATGGCTACACCTTC.

This clone was seen a few times. This rearrangement joins TRBV14 to TRBJ2-2; 8 positions agree with TRBD2. This CDR3 spans 12 amino acids. The V and J ends lost 7 bases and 6 bases, in that order; junction bases with no gene match: 1. Germline-derived CDR1 and CDR2 are SGHDN and FVKESK. As DNA, the CDR3 is TGTGCCAGCAAGCGGGGGCCCGGGGAGCTGTTTTTT. It codes for CASKRGPGELFF.

The gene calls are TRBV4-2 and TRBJ1-2, with D uncertain. Germline V gene data show CDR1 as LGHNA and CDR2 as YNFKEQ. Trimming pared 0 bases from V and 4 bases from J, leaving 12 bases between. This CDR3 has 15 residues. DNA of the CDR3: TGTGCCAGCAGCCAAGAATGGGCACAGTCCTATGGCTACACCTTC. Translated, it gives CASSQEWAQSYGYTF.

The chain combines TRBV5-6 with TRBJ2-3; TRBD1 might be the D (6 bases). Trimming removed 0 bases at V and 4 bases at J, with 15 bases between. Germline-derived CDR1 and CDR2 are SGHDT and YYEEEE. The CDR3 is 16 amino acids. The CDR3 sequence is CASSLVVGAGADTQYF. CDR3 sequence (DNA): TGTGCCAGCAGCTTGGTGGTGGGGGCCGGGGCAGATACGCAGTATTTT.

The V call is TRBV27, the J call TRBJ2-7; 7 nucleotides match TRBD1. The V gene's germline CDR1 is MNHEY and CDR2 SMNVEV (reference sequence). The CDR3 has 18 residues. J was trimmed by 3 bases and V by 2 bases; bases with no gene match: 16. CDR3 in DNA: TGTGCCAGCAGTTTACTCGCACAGGGGCTTAGGGTAAACTACGAGCAGTACTTC. It yields the protein CASSLLAQGLRVNYEQYF.

The chain combines TRBV5-4 with TRBJ1-6; TRBD1 is a possible D gene (6 bases). Germline lookup yields CDR1 SGHNT and CDR2 YYREEE (reference sequence). Trimming cost V 5 bases and J 4 bases, with 16 bases left between them. The CDR3 has 16 amino acids. The CDR3 region is CASRESRGPYNSPLHF. The CDR3 nucleotides are TGTGCCAGCAGAGAGAGCAGGGGCCCTTATAATTCACCCCTCCACTTT.